Listed below are T cell receptor beta chains from one sample, sequenced in a study of PD-1 blockade in classical Hodgkin lymphoma. Data came from immunoSEQ multiplex PCR; TCRdb stores just in-frame clones and leaves some out. The data hold thousands of clones, with 60% observed a single time. Material: CD8+ T cells from blood, obtained before the fourth cycle of nivolumab. These receptor sequences come from a human donor with classical Hodgkin lymphoma. The CDR3 runs from the conserved cysteine through the conserved F or W. Clone size is given for some rows only: seen once, a few or many times, or a class if the clone is expanded.

cdr3_aa cdr3_length clone_size v_call
CASSFRPGPEAFF 13 . TRBV27
CASSLGGYLYEQYF 14 . TRBV5-6
CASSPYRSADTQYF 14 . TRBV4-1
CATSRDWGNYEQYF 14 . TRBV15
CASSPSDSYEQYF 13 . TRBV6-6
CAWGTGVLGSPLHF 14 . TRBV30
CASRGLAGHFLEQFF 15 . TRBV27
CASSQETGVGTDTQYF 16 . TRBV4-1
CASSQTGSNYEQYF 14 . TRBV4-1
CASSYMLWEQYF 12 . TRBV28
CASSEPHRDTNSPLHF 16 . TRBV2
CSVAGVTSGHIYEQYF 16 . TRBV29-1
CSAVGAELSSYEQYF 15 . TRBV29-1
CASSLPTGPGEQYF 14 once TRBV11-2
CASSQGSTYEQYF 13 . TRBV11-2
CASSLNRGLEKLFF 14 . TRBV11-2
CASSPWTSGGTQYF 14 . TRBV27
CASSLSGRPSETQYF 15 few TRBV5-4
CASSHRTREAYEQYF 15 . TRBV27
CASSGRNEKLFF 12 . TRBV6-6
CASSEAWGRNSPLHF 15 . TRBV2
CASSLRDSRNEQYF 14 . TRBV27
CASSTGTLYEQYF 13 . TRBV5-1
CASSQDWGGDGYTF 14 few TRBV4-1
CASSLSSGSSSEQFF 15 few TRBV27
CASTGVRGNEQFF 13 few TRBV27
CAWHEAGGPWDTQYF 15 medium-sized TRBV30
CASSPRGGGSSYEQYF 16 . TRBV5-6
CASSPTLDRLQETQYF 16 . TRBV28
CASSSSWGGELFF 13 few TRBV13
CASRIGRPVPYGYTF 15 . TRBV2